One and the same sample provided the 22 T cell receptor beta chains below, sequenced in a study of healthy donors' naive CD4 and CD8 T cells. A linear amplification protocol produced the TCR libraries from about 0.45 ug of total RNA. One entry per CDR3 protein results from TCRdb running MiXCR on the reads. The table has around 200,000 distinct CDR3 sequences, over 60% seen once. The sample taken for sequencing was naive CD4+ and CD8+ T cells sorted from blood, pooled from several donors. The receptors come from a pool of human donors in good health; the sample pools cells from several healthy donors.

This chain links TRBV6-5 with TRBJ1-6, with D perhaps matching TRBD1 (6 bases). Germline CDR1 and CDR2: MNHEY and SVGAGI. This CDR3 comprises 16 residues. V shed 0 bases and J shed 6 bases, with 12 bases lying between them. CDR3 nucleotides: TGTGCCAGCAGTTACTCGCCAGGGGAGGGTAATTCACCCCTCCACTTT. Residues: CASSYSPGEGNSPLHF.

This sequence joins TRBV27 and TRBJ2-1; D is ambiguous. The germline V gene encodes CDR1 MNHEY and CDR2 SMNVEV (reference sequence). Deletions cut 0 bases from V and 5 bases from J, with 5 bases between. CDR3 size: 13 residues. CDR3 in amino acids: CASSLSSHNEQFF. CDR3 DNA sequence: TGTGCCAGCAGTTTATCTTCGCACAATGAGCAGTTCTTC.

This CDR3 reads CAWSVWTSRGTDTQYF. The CDR3 coding sequence is TGTGCCTGGAGTGTATGGACAAGCAGGGGCACAGATACGCAGTATTTT. The chain joins TRBV30 to TRBJ2-3; weak D call: TRBD1 (5 bases). Germline loops: CDR1 GTSNPN, CDR2 SVGIG (reference sequence). This CDR3 comprises 16 residues. Trimming took 0 bases from V and 1 from J, leaving 14 bases between them.

The chain carries TRBV19 and TRBJ1-1; weak D call: TRBD1 (6 bases). The germline V gene has CDR1 LNHDA and CDR2 SQIVND (reference sequence). This CDR3 spans 14 amino acids. The germline V and J ends were trimmed by 5 bases and 2 bases, with 12 bases remaining between them. CDR3 sequence (DNA): TGTGCCAGTAGTGTAGGGGGATTAAACACTGAAGCTTTCTTT. It translates to CASSVGGLNTEAFF.

The chain combines TRBV29-1 with TRBJ2-7; perhaps TRBD1 as D (6 bases). Per germline, CDR1 SQVTM and CDR2 ANQGSEA. The germline V and J ends were trimmed by 6 bases and 6 bases, with 12 bases remaining between them. The CDR3 spans 11 residues. DNA of the CDR3: TGCAGCGTCGTACAGGGCGGCGAGCAGTACTTC. It is translated as CSVVQGGEQYF.

The chain has TRBV12-3 or TRBV12-4 and TRBJ2-3, with 8 nucleotides matching TRBD1. CDR3 size: 15 residues. The J segment lost 2 bases and the V segment lost 1 base, leaving 2 bases of the junction unmatched. CDR3 amino acids: CASSLGTGNTDTQYF. The CDR3 DNA sequence: TGTGCCAGCAGTTTAGGGACAGGGAACACAGATACGCAGTATTTT.

This chain uses TRBV5-1 with TRBJ2-7; D is possibly TRBD1 (5 bases). The V gene's germline CDR1 is SGHRS and CDR2 YFSETQ. The CDR3 runs to 13 residues. The V gene lost 0 bases and the J gene lost 2 bases, with 6 bases spanning the gap. The chain's CDR3 is CASSLARAYEQYF. The CDR3 DNA is TGCGCCAGCAGCTTGGCCAGGGCCTACGAGCAGTACTTC.

The CDR3 sequence: CSVRTGYGYTF. The DNA for the CDR3 is TGCAGCGTCAGGACAGGGTATGGCTACACCTTC. The genes are TRBV29-1 and TRBJ1-2; TRBD1 matches at 8 bases. Germline-derived CDR1 and CDR2 are SQVTM and ANQGSEA. J gave up 5 bases and V 6 bases, and 2 bases lay outside the gene matches. This CDR3 has 11 amino acids.

CDR3: CASLSGTGELFF. The CDR3 coding sequence is TGTGCCTCTCTCAGCGGGACCGGGGAGCTGTTTTTT. This chain links TRBV19 with TRBJ2-2; D is perhaps TRBD2 (6 bases). In germline, CDR1 is LNHDA, CDR2 SQIVND (reference sequence). With 11 bases removed from V and 5 bases from J, the gap between germline ends came to 12 bases. This CDR3 contains 12 residues.

The chain couples TRBV4-2 to TRBJ2-2; 7 nucleotides match TRBD2. From germline, CDR1 is LGHNA and CDR2 YNFKEQ. This CDR3 is 17 amino acids long. J was trimmed by 2 bases and V by 5 bases; bases with no gene match: 11. CDR3 residues: CASSLRGLPDNTGELFF. The CDR3 DNA is TGTGCCAGCAGCTTGAGGGGACTACCGGATAACACCGGGGAGCTGTTTTTT.

The rearrangement uses TRBV6-2 or TRBV6-3 and TRBJ2-2, with D unresolved. Between the trimmed V and J ends, which lost 6 bases and 6 bases, there was a span of 14 bases. Germline V gives CDR1 MNHEY, CDR2 SVGEGT. CDR3 length: 14 amino acids. CDR3 in DNA: TGTGCCAGCAGCCCCCCGATTTGGGCCGGGGAGCTGTTTTTT. It is translated as CASSPPIWAGELFF.

The chain links TRBV12-3 or TRBV12-4 to TRBJ2-2, with a weak D call TRBD1 (5 bases). The V end lost 6 bases, the J end lost 7 bases, and 9 bases lay between the germline ends. The CDR3 spans 12 residues. CDR3 sequence (DNA): TGTGCCAGCAGCCCTCAGGGCGGGGAGCTGTTTTTT. It codes for CASSPQGGELFF.

The V gene is TRBV6-5, the J gene TRBJ1-5; TRBD1 might be the D (6 bases). CDR1 is MNHEY and CDR2 is SVGAGI in the germline V gene. Trimming pared 5 bases from V and 7 bases from J, leaving 12 bases between. This CDR3 has 13 residues. In DNA form, the CDR3 reads TGTGCCAGCAGTAACACAGGGAACCAGCCCCAGCATTTT. This gives the protein CASSNTGNQPQHF.

The chain employs TRBV29-1 and TRBJ2-1, with D possibly being TRBD1 or TRBD2 (5 bases each). The germline gives CDR1 SQVTM, CDR2 ANQGSEA. The CDR3 extends over 14 amino acids. V dropped 6 bases and J dropped 0 bases, with 12 bases sitting between them. This CDR3 is CSVKPGTSYNEQFF. Here the CDR3 DNA reads TGCAGCGTCAAACCCGGGACCTCCTACAATGAGCAGTTCTTC.

The rearrangement uses TRBV20-1 and TRBJ2-7, with a weak D call TRBD2 (6 bases). Trimming pared 1 base from V and 6 bases from J, leaving 13 bases between. The CDR3 sequence is 13 residues long. Germline V gene sequence: CDR1 DFQATT, CDR2 SNEGSKA (reference sequence). Written as DNA, the CDR3 is TGCAGTGCTAGAGTGGGACTGGGGATCGAGCAGTACTTC. It yields the protein CSARVGLGIEQYF.

This chain joins TRBV13 and TRBJ2-7; TRBD1 is a possible D gene (7 bases). V shed 5 bases and J shed 4 bases, with 18 bases lying between them. This CDR3 spans 15 amino acids. The germline V gene has CDR1 PRHDT and CDR2 FYEKMQ (reference sequence). CDR3 sequence (DNA): TGTGCCAGCAGCCAAGGACAGGCCGGGGGTTACGAGCAGTACGTC. It translates to CASSQGQAGGYEQYV.

The rearrangement links TRBV11-1 to TRBJ2-5; 7 bases are shared with TRBD2. With V trimmed by 3 bases and J by 5 bases, 6 bases remained unmatched. From germline, CDR1 is SGHAT and CDR2 FQDESV (reference sequence). This CDR3 has 14 residues. This chain's CDR3 is CASSFGGSVETQYF. The CDR3 DNA is TGTGCCAGCAGCTTCGGCGGGAGCGTGGAGACCCAGTACTTC. Looking up the rest from reference TRBV11-1 and TRBJ2-5 gives the full variable domain: EAEVAQSPRYKITEKSQAVAFWCDPISGHATLYWYRQILGQGPELLVQFQDESVVDDSQLPKDRFSAERLKGVDSTLKIQPAELGDSAMYLCASSFGGSVETQYFGPGTRLLVL.

This clonotype has a single count. The chain couples TRBV27 to TRBJ2-3, with 10 bases that match TRBD2. V lost 4 bases and J lost 5; bases outside the gene matches: 3. The CDR3 runs 14 residues. CDR1 is MNHEY and CDR2 is SMNVEV in the germline V gene (reference sequence). DNA for the CDR3: TGTGCCAGCAGTTCGGGACTAGCGAGAGATACGCAGTATTTT. Translation gives CASSSGLARDTQYF.

The genes are TRBV6-5 and TRBJ2-7, with TRBD1 as a possible D gene (5 bases). From germline, CDR1 is MNHEY and CDR2 SVGAGI. Between the trimmed V and J ends, which lost 6 bases and 5 bases, there was a span of 11 bases. The CDR3 extends over 12 amino acids. The CDR3 coding sequence is TGTGCCAGCAGCTCAACAGGACACGAGCAGTACTTC. It encodes CASSSTGHEQYF.

The gene calls are TRBV4-2 and TRBJ2-2, with TRBD1 matching 12 bases. V lost 0 bases and J lost 3; bases outside the gene matches: 2. The CDR3 extends over 17 amino acids. Germline V lookup: CDR1 LGHNA, CDR2 YNFKEQ. CDR3: CASSQDGTGGYTGELFF. CDR3 bases: TGTGCCAGCAGCCAAGATGGGACAGGGGGCTACACCGGGGAGCTGTTTTTT.

The table lists this clonotype with a count of one. The V call is TRBV14, the J call TRBJ1-1, with TRBD1 as a possible D gene (6 bases). This CDR3 has 12 amino acids. Looked up from germline, CDR1 is SGHDN and CDR2 is FVKESK. V lost 7 bases to trimming and J lost 3 bases, with 9 bases between them. The CDR3 DNA is TGTGCCAGCACGGAGGGGGACACTGAAGCTTTCTTT. The encoded protein is CASTEGDTEAFF.

V and J are TRBV6-5 and TRBJ1-1; no definite D call. V shed 3 bases and J shed 3 bases, with 8 bases lying between them. This CDR3 spans 13 amino acids. Germline V gene sequence: CDR1 MNHEY, CDR2 SVGAGI. CDR3 residues: CASSYDSDTEAFF. DNA for the CDR3: TGTGCCAGCAGTTATGATTCCGACACTGAAGCTTTCTTT.